This record concerns one T cell receptor (beta chain) sequence. Its antigen is currently unknown. Systemic immunosuppression or a history of autoimmune disease excluded patients. CDR3 size: 14 residues. Germline V gene lookup returns CDR1 SGHAT and CDR2 FQNNGV. V trimming: 4 bases; J trimming: 10 bases; junction bases outside the gene matches: 10. This record belongs to a study of OX40 agonist ivuxolimab in advanced cancers. Study observations and caveats: Relative to CD4+, CD8+ T cells held more expanded clones on average. Blood T cells, both CD4+ and CD8+, expanded clonally by week 6 at 0.1 to 3.0 mg/kg.

Repertoires were generated with immunoSEQ multiplex PCR, while TCRdb's copy carries only in-frame clones and drops some. This table holds approximately 91,000 clones, roughly 87% found once. The clonotype originates from an adult with an advanced solid tumor such as melanoma, head and neck, liver or kidney cancer. The rearrangement uses TRBV11-2 and TRBJ2-1, with TRBD2 identical over 7 bases. Here the sequenced sample was CD4+ or CD8+ T cells sorted from blood, taken in a trial of the OX40 agonist ivuxolimab. CDR3 in DNA: TGTGCCAGCAGCTATGAGAGCGGGGCGGGAGAGCAGTTCTTC. Translation: CASSYESGAGEQFF.